This T cell receptor (beta chain) was found in a study of blood T cells in healthy people across ages (dated by TCRdb to the mid-2010s). A note on the overall study: In model experiments, template switching captured roughly one uniquely barcoded TCR beta cDNA molecule for every two T cells. The donors were divided into four age groups: young (average roughly 15 years), middle-aged (about 39), aged (about 62) and long-lived (roughly 88). Using deep sequencing normalized with unique cDNA molecular identifiers, the study measured how TCR beta repertoire diversity changes with age. Using the same blood draw, the study looked at two additional independent replicas of 1 million unique cDNA reads for two donors, one aged 18 to 30 and the other aged 80 or older.

Donors were about 36 systemically healthy Caucasian individuals from Russia aged roughly 6 to 90 years. Around 10 milliliters of peripheral blood were collected from each donor into EDTA-treated Vacutainer tubes. PBMCs were isolated by Ficoll-Paque density-gradient centrifugation, with at least 6.5 million obtained per sample. Trizol reagent was used to extract total RNA from PBMCs, with at least 5 micrograms per sample. For every donor, flow cytometry on a PBMC aliquot measured the percentage of naive CD45RAhigh/CD27high T cells. The CDR3, cysteine through phenylalanine, is 13 amino acids long. Only the CDR3 region is kept as DNA, spanning 39 bases read in frame from base 1. CDR1 is given as SEHNR and CDR2 as FQNEAQ, both from the germline V gene (reference sequence). From V the trimming removes 10 bases and from J it removes 5 bases, while the gene matches leave 8 bases of the junction unaccounted for.

Library method: 5' RACE. Sequencing took place on an Illumina HiSeq 2500. The second PCR ran for about 6 to 12 cycles and used a J-beta primer mix along with a sample-barcoded 5' primer. A unique molecular identifier was introduced onto each TCR beta cDNA molecule by a template-switch 5' adaptor carrying 12 random nucleotides. Each sample yielded at least 2.5 million CDR3-containing paired-end reads. All of the RNA was converted into first-strand cDNA using the Mint cDNA synthesis kit, with a TRBC-specific oligonucleotide serving as the primer. After uracil-DNA glycosylase treatment, a first 18-cycle PCR used universal primers M1SS and BC2_uni_R on all cDNA. On the study's bioinformatics: For normalization, 1 million high-quality reads were randomly selected from each sample, with every read carrying a distinct molecular identifier. Instead of being binned into consensus sequences, reads that shared molecular identifiers were thrown out. CDR3 identification, clonotype clustering and error correction used MiTCR with a Q25 quality threshold and the strictest error-elimination algorithm. Lower-bound total TCR beta diversity was estimated with a nonparametric unseen species model using Euler transformation. TCRdb reprocessing: public reads trimmed at Q25 with fastp, clones called with MiXCR, in-frame beta chains kept. Here each entry gathers all rows of one CDR3 protein and keeps the most common genes and DNA. Here the V and J calls rest on TCRdb's processing, not on the authors' analysis. Counted in this sample were over 450,000 distinct CDR3 sequences; less than 25% of them appeared once. The top ten clonotypes cover approximately 8.7% of the sample.

Remarks on this clonotype: This clone's antigen is unknown. Base qualities are not provided; no much larger clone lies one nucleotide away.

Broader findings and caveats from the paper: Compared with the aged group, more naive CD4+ T cells, fewer expanded clones and increased TCR diversity were shown by the long-lived group, suggesting age selection. As age increased, observed TCR beta diversity per million T cells dropped in a roughly linear way, and a significant reduction was already evident by age 40. Donor CMV infection status was unknown, potentially confounding age-related changes in expanded clonotypes. The percentage of naive T cells measured by flow cytometry correlated strongly with observed TCR beta diversity. Bulk unsorted PBMC profiling prevented conclusive comparison of naive and antigen-experienced compartments. Estimates of total diversity from one million sequenced T cells were regarded as lower bounds and underestimates.

Separately, the same data were catalogued under a study of T cells of mothers and their children. The other study reports the following: The donors were nine systemically healthy Caucasian individuals, made up of three mothers and their six children. cDNA synthesis used all of the extracted RNA, with approximately 1.4 ug of RNA in each 15 ul reaction. In the second PCR, the M1S primer introduced both the sample barcodes and 2-4 random nucleotides. More than 8 million TCR beta CDR3 reads were obtained from each mother, and several million reads were obtained from each child. Thymic selection similarly shapes TCR recombination output in related and unrelated pairs, with minor effect from inherited differences. Related mother-child pairs always showed normalized repertoire overlap that was slightly higher than in unrelated mother-child pairs, though the difference was never significant. With a sensitivity of approximately 96 clones per million clonotypes, no persistent microchimeric T cell clones were detected. In the study, deep NGS was used to compare the TCR beta repertoires of mothers and children, and features distinguishing related mother-child pairs from unrelated individuals were sought. Mothers averaged about 40 +/- 4 years of age and children averaged about 10 +/- 4 years. Libraries were sequenced on Illumina HiSeq 2000 with 100+100 nt paired-end reads after adapter ligation with NEBNext reagents. To avoid cross-contamination, the mother libraries and the child libraries were prepared a month apart and sequenced in separate runs. Between roughly 450,000 and 2,000,000 distinct TCR beta clonotypes were identified per donor. Naive TCR beta clonotypes were estimated from low-frequency clonotypes matched to each donor's FACS-determined naive share, without sorting.

The chain joins TRBV7-9 to TRBJ2-1; 7 bases in the junction line up with TRBD2. The clonotype originates from a boy aged 5 to 17 in good health. The sample was blood. The nucleotide sequence is given as TGTGCCACCCGGCAAGCGGGGAACAATGAGCAGTTCTTC. It specifies CATRQAGNNEQFF. Full variable domain (CDR3 extended with the reference TRBV7-9 and TRBJ2-1 proteins): DTGVSQNPRHKITKRGQNVTFRCDPISEHNRLYWYRQTLGQGPEFLTYFQNEAQLEKSRLLSDRFSAERPKGSFSTLEIQRTEQGDSAMYLCATRQAGNNEQFFGPGTRLTVL.